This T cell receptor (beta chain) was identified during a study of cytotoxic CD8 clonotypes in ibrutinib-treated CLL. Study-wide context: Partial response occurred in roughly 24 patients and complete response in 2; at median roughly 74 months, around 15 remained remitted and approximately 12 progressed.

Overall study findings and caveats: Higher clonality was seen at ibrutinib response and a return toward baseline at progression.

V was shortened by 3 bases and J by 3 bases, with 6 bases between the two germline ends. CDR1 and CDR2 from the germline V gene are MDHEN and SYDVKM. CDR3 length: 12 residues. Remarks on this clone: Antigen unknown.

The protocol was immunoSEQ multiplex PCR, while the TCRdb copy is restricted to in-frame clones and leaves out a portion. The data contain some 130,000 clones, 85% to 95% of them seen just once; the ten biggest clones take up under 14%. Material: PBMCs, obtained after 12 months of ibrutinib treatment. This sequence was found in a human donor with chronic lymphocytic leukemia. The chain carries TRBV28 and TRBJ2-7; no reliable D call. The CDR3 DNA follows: TGTGCCAGCAGTTTGGTAGTCTACGAGCAGTACTTC. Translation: CASSLVVYEQYF.